This record looks at one TCR beta chain sequence and its context. It has no known antigen specificity. Base qualities are not provided; no much larger clone lies one nucleotide away. The sample belongs to a study of blood T cell repertoires in COVID-19 (dated by TCRdb to the early 2020s). Notes on the research overall: Collaborator samples came from the United States, Italy and Spain and covered acute and convalescent phases of COVID-19. The prospective study material was composed of cDNA or gDNA derived from T cells, B-cell-depleted T cells, or PBMCs. The dataset comprised deeply sampled blood TCRbeta repertoires from subjects exposed to, actively infected with, or recovered from COVID-19. The repertoires were released in a freely available public database intended as a resource for research on the immune response to SARS-CoV-2. Samples were obtained from the ongoing ImmuneRACE study (first 160 participants) and from approximately 1,200 subjects provided by 6 global collaborators. Sample metadata almost always included a de-identified subject ID, COVID-19 status, age in years and sex. HLA class I and class II types, where available, came from metadata supplied by the sample provider rather than from assay-based typing. Overall study results and their limits: How much clinical and demographic metadata was included differed by source and by participant, and the metadata was provided uncurated.

In the prospective study, participants were about 18 to 100 years old, resided in approximately 22 geographic areas of the United States, and were enrolled through a virtual design. In the prospective study, participants were assigned to cohorts based on the clinical history participants reported in a screening survey and a study questionnaire. Exposed participants had been in contact with someone with a PCR-confirmed or clinician-diagnosed COVID-19 case within 2 weeks of study entry. Mobile phlebotomists in the prospective study collected whole blood, serum and a nasopharyngeal or oropharyngeal swab from every participant. Additional blood draws and questionnaires over an approximately two-month period could optionally be provided by prospective study participants. Blood samples from the prospective study were shipped frozen or at room temperature prior to DNA extraction. The immunoSEQ Assay, a bias-controlled multiplex PCR, was used to amplify TCRbeta CDR3 regions from genomic DNA. The authors processed their data as follows. The number of nucleated cells in each sample was estimated from the amplification of reference gene primers within the assay. To quantify the absolute abundance of each unique TCRbeta CDR3 rearrangement, sequence reads were collapsed and filtered. For each sample, productive Simpson clonality was calculated as the square root of Simpson's diversity index across productive rearrangements. TCRdb carries this immuneACCESS record with in-frame sequences only. Its versions omit some clonotypes, under half of them owing to an unresolved V gene in the studies checked, with the rest unexplained. For V, J and clone size, that table is used; D and trimming come from the DNA. For this sample the table gives 250,000 to 300,000 clones, of which around 83% were detected only once. The top ten hold roughly 5.3% of the sample.

Looking up the germline V gene yields CDR1 SGHRS and CDR2 YFSETQ. From its cysteine to its phenylalanine, the CDR3 spans 15 amino acids. Kept here is only the CDR3 DNA, which spans 45 bases and is read in frame from base 1. V lost 0 bases and J lost 4 bases, and the count of bases not matched to a germline gene is 4. This receptor was taken from a man aged 40-55 years who had been exposed to COVID-19. The rearrangement combines TRBV5-1 with TRBJ2-7; the central 10 bases match TRBD1. Sequencing was carried out using PBMCs or T cells enriched from blood (not recorded which). This receptor has the CDR3 CASSLVPGQGYEQYF. The nucleotide sequence is given as TGCGCCAGCAGCTTGGTTCCGGGACAGGGGTACGAGCAGTACTTC.